This T cell receptor (beta chain) was sequenced for a study of long-term antiretroviral therapy in people with HIV. The CDR3 sequence is 14 residues long. Trimming removed 0 bases at V and 5 bases at J, with 9 bases between. From germline, CDR1 is SGHRS and CDR2 YFSETQ. In regard to this clone: What it binds is not known.

Sequencing used immunoSEQ v3.0 at survey level. The protocol was immunoSEQ multiplex PCR, while the TCRdb copy is restricted to in-frame clones and leaves out a portion. In the table there are around 15,000 clones, about 85% of which are singletons. General study results and limits: Despite increasing after ART, diversity remained lower than that of transplant donor controls.

The clonotype was recovered from a woman aged 35 to 49 with HIV. The J gene is TRBJ2-1, the V gene TRBV5-1; TRBD2 is a possible D gene (5 bases). The sequences come from unsorted PBMCs, collected 0.5 years after starting antiretroviral therapy. Here the CDR3 reads CASSLAPGNNEQFF. CDR3 nucleotides: TGCGCCAGCAGCTTGGCCCCGGGGAACAATGAGCAGTTCTTC.